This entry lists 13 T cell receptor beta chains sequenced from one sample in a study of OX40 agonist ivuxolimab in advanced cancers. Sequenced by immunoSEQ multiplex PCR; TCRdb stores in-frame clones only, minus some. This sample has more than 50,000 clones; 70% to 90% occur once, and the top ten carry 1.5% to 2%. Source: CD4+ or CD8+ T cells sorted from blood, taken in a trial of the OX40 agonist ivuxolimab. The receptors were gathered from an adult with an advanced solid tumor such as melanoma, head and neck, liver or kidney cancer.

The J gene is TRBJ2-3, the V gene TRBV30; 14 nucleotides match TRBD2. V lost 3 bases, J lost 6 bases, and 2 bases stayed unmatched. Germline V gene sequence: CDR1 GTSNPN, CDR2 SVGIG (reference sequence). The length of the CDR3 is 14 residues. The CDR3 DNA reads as TGTGCCTGGAGGGGACTAGCGGGAGTCGATACGCAGTATTTT. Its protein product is CAWRGLAGVDTQYF. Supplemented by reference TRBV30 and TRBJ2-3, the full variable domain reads SQTIHQWPATLVQPVGSPLSLECTVEGTSNPNLYWYRQAAGRGLQLLFYSVGIGQISSEVPQNLSASRPQDRQFILSSKKLLLSDSGFYLCAWRGLAGVDTQYFGPGTRLTVL.

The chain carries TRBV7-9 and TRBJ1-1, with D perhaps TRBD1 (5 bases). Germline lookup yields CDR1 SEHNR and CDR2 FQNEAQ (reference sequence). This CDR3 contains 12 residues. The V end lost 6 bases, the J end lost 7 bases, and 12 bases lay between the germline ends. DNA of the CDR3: TGTGCCAGCAGGCGAACCGACAGTGAAGCTTTCTTT. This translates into CASRRTDSEAFF.

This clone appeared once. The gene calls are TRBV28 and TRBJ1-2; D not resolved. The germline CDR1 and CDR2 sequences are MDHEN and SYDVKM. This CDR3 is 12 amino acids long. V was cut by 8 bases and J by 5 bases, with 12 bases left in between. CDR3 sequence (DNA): TGTGCCAGCCGAAGGGAACAGTATGGCTACACCTTC. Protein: CASRREQYGYTF.

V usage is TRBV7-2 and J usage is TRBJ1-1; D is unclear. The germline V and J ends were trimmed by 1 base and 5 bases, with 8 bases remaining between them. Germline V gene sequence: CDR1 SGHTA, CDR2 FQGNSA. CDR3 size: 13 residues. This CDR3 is CASSLGGITEAFF. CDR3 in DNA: TGTGCCAGCAGCTTAGGGGGAATTACTGAAGCTTTCTTT.

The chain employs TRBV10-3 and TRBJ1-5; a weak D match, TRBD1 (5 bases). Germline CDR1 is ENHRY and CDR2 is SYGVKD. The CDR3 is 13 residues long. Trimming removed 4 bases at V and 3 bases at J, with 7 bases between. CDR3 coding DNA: TGTGCCATCAGTGTGGACAACAATCAGCCCCAGCATTTT. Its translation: CAISVDNNQPQHF.

The CDR3 spells CASATRTGPGNTIYF. The CDR3 DNA follows: TGTGCCAGCGCCACTCGGACAGGCCCTGGAAACACCATATATTTT. V is TRBV2 and J is TRBJ1-3; 7 bases match TRBD1. The CDR3 covers 15 residues. With 8 bases clipped from V and 2 bases from J, the junction kept 9 bases outside the gene matches. Germline values: CDR1 SNHLY, CDR2 FYNNEI.

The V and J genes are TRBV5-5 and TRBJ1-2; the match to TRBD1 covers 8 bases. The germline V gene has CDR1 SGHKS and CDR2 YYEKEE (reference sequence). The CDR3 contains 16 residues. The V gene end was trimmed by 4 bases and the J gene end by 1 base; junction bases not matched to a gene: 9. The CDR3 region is CASSPGTGNFNYGYTF. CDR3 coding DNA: TGTGCCAGCAGCCCGGGGACAGGCAATTTTAACTATGGCTACACCTTC.

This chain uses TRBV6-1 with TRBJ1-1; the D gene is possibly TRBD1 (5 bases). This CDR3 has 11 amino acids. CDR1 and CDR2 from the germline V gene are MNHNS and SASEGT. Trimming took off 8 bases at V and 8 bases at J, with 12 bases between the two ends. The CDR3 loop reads CASRDATEAFF. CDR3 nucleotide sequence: TGTGCCAGCCGGGACGCGACAGAAGCTTTCTTT.

The CDR3 region is CASSPPFVRDDTEAFF. DNA for the CDR3: TGTGCCAGCTCACCACCCTTCGTCAGGGACGACACTGAAGCTTTCTTT. The chain recombines TRBV18 with TRBJ1-1, with a tentative D call TRBD1 (5 bases). The germline gives CDR1 KGHSH, CDR2 LQKENI. Trimming shortened V by 0 bases and J by 3 bases, and 14 bases separated the two germline ends. The CDR3 consists of 16 residues.

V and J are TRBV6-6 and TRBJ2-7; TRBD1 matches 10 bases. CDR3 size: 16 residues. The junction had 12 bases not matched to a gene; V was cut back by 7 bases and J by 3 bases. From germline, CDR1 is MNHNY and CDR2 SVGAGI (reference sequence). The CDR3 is CASTDLPGQGGYEQYF. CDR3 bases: TGTGCCAGCACCGATCTTCCAGGACAGGGGGGCTACGAGCAGTACTTC.

As DNA, the CDR3 is TGTGCCTGGAGTGGGGGGGGGACAGAAGAGACCCAGTACTTC. It codes for CAWSGGGTEETQYF. V is TRBV30 and J is TRBJ2-5, with D perhaps being TRBD1 or TRBD2 (7 bases each). CDR1 is GTSNPN and CDR2 is SVGIG in the germline V gene (reference sequence). V lost 1 base and J 3 bases, leaving 12 bases between the germline ends. The CDR3 is 14 amino acids.

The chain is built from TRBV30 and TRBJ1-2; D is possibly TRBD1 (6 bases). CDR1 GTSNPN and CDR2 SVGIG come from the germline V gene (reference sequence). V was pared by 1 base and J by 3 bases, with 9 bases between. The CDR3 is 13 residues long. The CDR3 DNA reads TGTGCCTGGAGTGCCTGGACAGACTATGGCTACACCTTC. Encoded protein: CAWSAWTDYGYTF.

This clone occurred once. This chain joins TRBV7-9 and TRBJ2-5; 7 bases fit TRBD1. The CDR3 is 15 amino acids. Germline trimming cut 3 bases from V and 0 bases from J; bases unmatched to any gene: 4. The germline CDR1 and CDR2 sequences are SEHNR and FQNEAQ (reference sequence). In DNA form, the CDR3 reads TGTGCCAGCAGCTTCTGGGACAGCCACCAAGAGACCCAGTACTTC. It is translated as CASSFWDSHQETQYF.